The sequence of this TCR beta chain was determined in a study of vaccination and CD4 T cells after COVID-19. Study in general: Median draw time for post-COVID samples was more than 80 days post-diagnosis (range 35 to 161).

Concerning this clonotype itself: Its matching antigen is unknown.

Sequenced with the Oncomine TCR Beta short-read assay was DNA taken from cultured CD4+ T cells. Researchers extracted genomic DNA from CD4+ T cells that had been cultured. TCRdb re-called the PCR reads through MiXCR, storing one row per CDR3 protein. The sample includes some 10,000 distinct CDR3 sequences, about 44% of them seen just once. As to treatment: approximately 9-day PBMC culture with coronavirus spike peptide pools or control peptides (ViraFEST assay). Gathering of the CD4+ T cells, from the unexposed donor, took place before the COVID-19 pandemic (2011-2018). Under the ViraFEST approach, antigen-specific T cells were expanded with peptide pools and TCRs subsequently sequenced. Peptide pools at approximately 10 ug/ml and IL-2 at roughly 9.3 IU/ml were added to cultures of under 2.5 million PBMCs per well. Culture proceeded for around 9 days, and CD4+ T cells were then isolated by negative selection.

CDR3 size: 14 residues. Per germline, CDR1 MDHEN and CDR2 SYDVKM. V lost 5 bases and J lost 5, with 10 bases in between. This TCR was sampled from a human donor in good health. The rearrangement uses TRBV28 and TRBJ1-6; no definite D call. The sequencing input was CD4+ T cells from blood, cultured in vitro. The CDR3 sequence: CASSRTDNNSPLHF. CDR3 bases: TGTGCCAGCAGTCGGACCGACAATAATTCACCCCTCCACTTT.